The clone carrying this T cell receptor beta chain was counted between two and nine times. Its antigen remains unidentified. The data are from a study of identical twins. Study-level results: Sequences that were out-of-frame, alpha and twin-shared displayed an excess of low generation probability. A cross-sectional statistical analysis, not follow-up of the same donors, supported the conclusions. Insertions were fewer in abundant cord blood beta clonotypes, whereas memory repertoires showed none of this pattern.

Each cDNA held unique molecular identifiers, and template switching gave it a universal primer site. TCRdb recomputed calls from the 5' RACE reads with MiXCR, one row per CDR3 protein. The sample includes hundreds of thousands of distinct CDR3 sequences, over 12% of them seen just once. Trimming at V came to 1 base and at J to 6 bases, leaving 5 bases not matched to a gene. CDR1 is SGHRS, CDR2 YFSETQ, per germline. CDR3 length equals 16 residues. This receptor was obtained from a young woman in good health. The sequencing sample was made of memory (CD45RO+) T cells sorted from blood. The chain employs TRBV5-1 and TRBJ2-2, with 11 nucleotides matching TRBD2. CDR3 loop: CASSLTTSGGSGELFF. The DNA for the CDR3 is TGCGCCAGCAGCTTGACAACTAGCGGGGGCTCCGGGGAGCTGTTTTTT.